Presented here are 2 T cell receptor beta chains from one specimen sequenced in a study of identical twins. TCRdb recomputed calls from the 5' RACE reads with MiXCR, one row per CDR3 protein. The sample yields 450,000 or so distinct CDR3 sequences, approximately 24% seen once. Another study also made use of these data, one on T cells expressing NK-cell markers.

The specimen sequenced was CD4+ T cells sorted from blood. The receptors shown here come from a young woman in good health.

This clonotype appeared a few times. The chain carries TRBV12-3 or TRBV12-4 and TRBJ1-6, with D possibly being TRBD1 (5 bases). The CDR3 is made up of 14 amino acids. V lost 6 bases and J 8 bases, leaving 14 bases between the germline ends. The CDR3 bases are TGTGCCAGCAGGACTGGGACTCTTTATTCACCCCTCCACTTT. Translation gives CASRTGTLYSPLHF.

This chain uses TRBV2 with TRBJ2-2; 9 positions agree with TRBD1. CDR3 length equals 14 residues. The V and J ends lost 8 bases and 5 bases, in that order; junction bases with no gene match: 6. Germline V gene sequence: CDR1 SNHLY, CDR2 FYNNEI. The DNA for the CDR3 is TGTGCCAGCGGCGGACAGGGGCGGACCGGGGAGCTGTTTTTT. This sequence encodes CASGGQGRTGELFF.